The next 18 T cell receptor beta chains were all read from a single sample in a study of shared T cell receptors in the human thymus. Only in-frame clones appear in the TCRdb table, and some are missing; sequencing was by immunoSEQ multiplex PCR. The table lists 600,000 or so clones, 80% to 90% of them singletons. This sample was also put to use in a study of human thymus T cells.

Sequenced input: thymocytes. All receptors come from a boy younger than two with a congenital heart defect.

J is TRBJ1-3 and V is TRBV6-1; D ambiguous. This CDR3 comprises 14 residues. Germline CDR1 is MNHNS and CDR2 is SASEGT. Trimming left V 8 bases short and J 7 bases short, with 18 bases between. The CDR3 spells CASAERGRRNTIYF. The CDR3 DNA sequence: TGTGCCAGCGCGGAACGGGGTCGTAGGAACACCATATATTTT.

The V call is TRBV7-6, the J call TRBJ2-3; TRBD2 is a possible D gene (5 bases). This CDR3 is 15 amino acids long. The V end was cut by 4 bases, the J end by 3 bases, with 14 bases between. Germline CDR1 is SGHVS and CDR2 is FNYEAQ. CDR3: CASSSLLGVTDTQYF. As DNA, the CDR3 is TGTGCCAGCAGCTCCCTTCTGGGAGTGACAGATACGCAGTATTTT.

The V and J genes are TRBV7-6 and TRBJ2-5; 8 positions agree with TRBD1. The CDR3 covers 18 residues. V was clipped by 3 bases and J by 4 bases; unmatched bases: 16. Germline V gene data show CDR1 as SGHVS and CDR2 as FNYEAQ. CDR3 sequence (DNA): TGTGCCAGCAGCTTCATCACAACGACAGGGGAGGTGCTAGAGACCCAGTACTTC. Translation gives CASSFITTTGEVLETQYF.

The rearrangement uses TRBV4-2 and TRBJ2-3, with D maybe TRBD1 (6 bases). CDR3 length: 15 amino acids. Trimming shortened V by 0 bases and J by 4 bases, and 11 bases separated the two germline ends. Germline V lookup: CDR1 LGHNA, CDR2 YNFKEQ. Here the CDR3 DNA reads TGTGCCAGCAGCCAAGATGGGGGCAGGCCAGATACGCAGTATTTT. Translated: CASSQDGGRPDTQYF.

The chain employs TRBV5-1 and TRBJ2-1; unclear D gene. CDR3 length: 15 amino acids. With 0 bases removed from V and 2 bases from J, the gap between germline ends came to 9 bases. Germline V gives CDR1 SGHRS, CDR2 YFSETQ. The CDR3 region has the DNA TGCGCCAGCAGCTTGGCGGGTCCGACCTACAATGAGCAGTTCTTC. Its protein product is CASSLAGPTYNEQFF. Drawing the rest from reference TRBV5-1 and TRBJ2-1, the complete variable domain is KAGVTQTPRYLIKTRGQQVTLSCSPISGHRSVSWYQQTPGQGLQFLFEYFSETQRNKGNFPGRFSGRQFSNSRSEMNVSTLELGDSALYLCASSLAGPTYNEQFFGPGTRLTVL.

This chain joins TRBV10-3 and TRBJ2-1, with 9 positions matching TRBD2. Germline CDR1 reads ENHRY; CDR2 reads SYGVKD. This CDR3 region has 15 residues. Trimming cost V 7 bases and J 7 bases; bases outside gene matches: 11. CDR3 region: CAITESGRSGNEQFF. The CDR3 nucleotides are TGTGCCATCACCGAAAGCGGGAGGTCCGGGAATGAGCAGTTCTTC.

The chain employs TRBV25-1 and TRBJ1-1, with D perhaps TRBD1 (6 bases). Germline loops: CDR1 MGHDK, CDR2 SYGVNS. Trimming took off 4 bases at V and 4 bases at J, with 16 bases between the two ends. The CDR3 contains 15 residues. The CDR3: CASSVGGEEGTEAFF. DNA for the CDR3: TGTGCCAGCAGTGTAGGGGGGGAGGAGGGCACTGAAGCTTTCTTT.

This rearrangement joins TRBV5-4 to TRBJ1-6; 7 bases are a match to TRBD1. Germline-derived CDR1 and CDR2 are SGHNT and YYREEE (reference sequence). V shed 2 bases, J shed 8 bases, and the junction held 22 bases outside the gene matches. This CDR3 has 20 amino acids. The DNA for the CDR3 is TGTGCCAGCAGCTTCTCGGGGGACCGACAGGGACCCGCTCTGGATTCACCCCTCCACTTT. Translating it yields CASSFSGDRQGPALDSPLHF.

The rearrangement uses TRBV27 and TRBJ2-6; no definite D call. Trimming took 3 bases from V and 4 from J, leaving 10 bases between them. CDR1 is MNHEY, CDR2 SMNVEV, per germline (reference sequence). The CDR3 has 15 residues. The DNA for the CDR3 is TGTGCCAGCAGTTTTGGGCTTTCGGGGGCCAACGTCCTGACTTTC. Its translation is CASSFGLSGANVLTF.

The CDR3 loop reads CASSFIGSGRARTDTQYF. DNA for the CDR3: TGTGCCAGCAGTTTTATTGGGAGCGGGAGGGCCCGCACAGATACGCAGTATTTT. The chain joins TRBV28 to TRBJ2-3, with TRBD2 matching over 10 bases. The CDR3 has 18 amino acids. Trimming at V came to 3 bases and at J to 1 base, leaving 10 bases not matched to a gene. The germline V gene has CDR1 MDHEN and CDR2 SYDVKM.

The J gene is TRBJ2-7, the V gene TRBV7-2; TRBD2 aligns across 8 bases. Germline values: CDR1 SGHTA, CDR2 FQGNSA. Trimming took 4 bases from V and 0 from J; bases not matched to a gene: 8. The CDR3 is 16 residues long. CDR3 bases: TGTGCCAGCAGCTGCAGACTAGCGACAAGCTCCTACGAGCAGTACTTC. Protein: CASSCRLATSSYEQYF.

The CDR3 region has the DNA TGTGCCAGCAGCCCAGGACTAGCGGGTAGCACAGATACGCAGTATTTT. Protein product: CASSPGLAGSTDTQYF. The rearrangement joins TRBV5-4 to TRBJ2-3; 11 nucleotides line up with TRBD2. Germline V gene data show CDR1 as SGHNT and CDR2 as YYREEE (reference sequence). CDR3 length: 16 residues. V lost 4 bases to trimming and J lost 0 bases; unmatched junction nucleotides: 4.

The J gene is TRBJ2-1, the V gene TRBV20-1; D perhaps matches TRBD2 (6 bases). The germline gives CDR1 DFQATT, CDR2 SNEGSKA (reference sequence). The CDR3 sequence is 11 residues long. V was pared by 6 bases and J by 13 bases, with 16 bases between. The CDR3 DNA reads as TGCAGTGCACTCCGGGAGTCCAGCCAGTTCTTC. Its translation is CSALRESSQFF.

This clone has a handful of counts. The chain is built from TRBV2 and TRBJ2-7; 7 bases align to TRBD1. V shed 6 bases, J shed 2 bases, and the junction held 4 bases outside the gene matches. Germline values: CDR1 SNHLY, CDR2 FYNNEI. This CDR3 has 13 amino acids. In DNA form, the CDR3 reads TGTGCCAGCAGGGGGGACAGACCCTACGAGCAGTACTTC. It encodes CASRGDRPYEQYF.

This clone was found once. V and J are TRBV9 and TRBJ2-3, with D maybe TRBD1 (5 bases). Germline-derived CDR1 and CDR2 are SGDLS and YYNGEE. V was clipped by 0 bases and J by 4 bases, with 12 bases between them. The CDR3 loop spans 15 amino acids. The DNA of the CDR3 is TGTGCCAGCAGCGTAGATGGCAGGGAAGCAGATACGCAGTATTTT. Translation gives CASSVDGREADTQYF.

The CDR3 protein is CASSWGKGAADYGYTF. CDR3 in DNA: TGTGCCAGCAGTTGGGGGAAGGGGGCGGCGGACTATGGCTACACCTTC. This chain joins TRBV28 and TRBJ1-2; 7 bases fit TRBD1. Germline CDR1 and CDR2: MDHEN and SYDVKM. The length of the CDR3 is 16 residues. V lost 4 bases, J lost 3 bases, and 11 bases stayed unmatched.

DNA for the CDR3: TGTGCCAGCAGTTTAGCCGGAGGATCCTACGAGCAGTACTTC. Translating it yields CASSLAGGSYEQYF. The rearrangement joins TRBV28 to TRBJ2-7; perhaps TRBD2 as D (5 bases). There are 14 residues in the CDR3. Between the trimmed V and J ends, which lost 2 bases and 1 base, there was a span of 9 bases. Germline CDR1 is MDHEN and CDR2 is SYDVKM.

The chain links TRBV9 to TRBJ1-2; 7 bases line up with TRBD1. The CDR3 extends over 15 amino acids. The junction had 7 bases not matched to a gene; V was cut back by 0 bases and J by 5 bases. Germline CDR1 is SGDLS and CDR2 is YYNGEE. The CDR3 loop reads CASSVERGRGYGYTF. CDR3 sequence (DNA): TGTGCCAGCAGCGTAGAGAGGGGGCGAGGGTATGGCTACACCTTC.